The 4 T cell receptor beta chains in this list originate from one sample, sequenced in a study of cytomegalovirus exposure and HLA in healthy donors (dated by TCRdb to about 2017). Libraries were built with the immunoSEQ multiplex PCR assay. For the multiplex PCR, a mixture combining 60 forward primers for TCR Vbeta segments and 13 reverse primers for TCR Jbeta segments was used. Not all clones reach the TCRdb copy of this immuneACCESS table, which keeps in-frame sequences only. Checked studies attribute under half of the gap to unresolved V genes and leave the rest unexplained. This sample lists around 210,000 clones; 78% were detected once. The ten largest clones add up to around 0.44% of the sample. Material for sequencing was PBMCs. The receptors shown here come from a boy aged 10-17 years in good health and CMV-seronegative.

The gene calls are TRBV6-4 and TRBJ2-5; 10 bases agree with TRBD2. V lost 8 bases, J lost 5 bases, and 5 bases stayed unmatched. The germline CDR1 and CDR2 sequences are MRHNA and SNTAGT. This CDR3 contains 13 residues. CDR3 sequence (DNA): TGTGCCAGCTCGGCTAGCGGGAGTGAGACCCAGTACTTC. Translated: CASSASGSETQYF.

This clone appeared a few times. J is TRBJ2-3 and V is TRBV4-2; TRBD1 agrees at 7 bases. CDR3 length: 16 amino acids. V lost 1 base, J lost 5 bases, and 9 bases stayed unmatched. The V gene's germline CDR1 is LGHNA and CDR2 YNFKEQ. CDR3 amino acids: CASSQGTGDKGDTQYF. CDR3 bases: TGTGCCAGCAGCCAAGGAACAGGGGATAAGGGAGATACGCAGTATTTT.

This chain connects TRBV18 to TRBJ2-2; weak D call: TRBD1 (5 bases). This CDR3 has 16 amino acids. V gave up 2 bases and J gave up 0 bases, with 10 bases separating them. Germline assignment: CDR1 KGHSH and CDR2 LQKENI. Here the CDR3 DNA reads TGTGCCAGCTCACCAGGGGTAGGGGCGAACACCGGGGAGCTGTTTTTT. It codes for CASSPGVGANTGELFF.

This clone was seen a few times. The chain links TRBV19 to TRBJ1-5, with D unresolved. The CDR3 has 19 amino acids. Trimming took 3 bases from V and 0 from J, leaving 21 bases between them. The germline V gene encodes CDR1 LNHDA and CDR2 SQIVND (reference sequence). The CDR3 nucleotides read TGTGCCAGTAGTATCGACCTCGTCCGGGATCGATATAGCAATCAGCCCCAGCATTTT. This translates into CASSIDLVRDRYSNQPQHF. The full variable domain, its missing parts supplied by reference TRBV19 and TRBJ1-5, is DGGITQSPKYLFRKEGQNVTLSCEQNLNHDAMYWYRQDPGQGLRLIYYSQIVNDFQKGDIAEGYSVSREKKESFPLTVTSAQKNPTAFYLCASSIDLVRDRYSNQPQHFGDGTRLSIL.